Listed below are T cell receptor beta chains from one sample, sequenced in a study of CXCR3-negative and CXCR3-positive naive CD8 T cells. TCRdb reprocessed the 5' RACE reads and reports one entry per CDR3 protein, with no DNA. This repertoire comprises about 98,000 distinct CDR3 sequences; its ten largest clones make up 1.1%. The sequencing sample was made of naive CXCR3+ CD8+ T cells from blood. These receptor sequences come from a human donor in good health. Some clones in this sample may be carry-over from other donors' samples. Both conserved end residues are part of each CDR3. The order of the fields is J gene, CDR3 length, V gene, CDR3 protein.

TRBJ2-7 | 13 | TRBV4-3 | CAGSPYTQGEQYF
TRBJ2-7 | 15 | TRBV4-1 | CASSQEPGGGYEQYF
TRBJ2-7 | 12 | TRBV10-3 | CAISDGGYEQYF
TRBJ2-7 | 12 | TRBV29-1 | CSVGPTDYEQYF
TRBJ2-1 | 14 | TRBV20-1 | CSSPGHRSYNEQFF
TRBJ2-7 | 17 | TRBV28 | CASKVETSGGARDEQYF
TRBJ1-2 | 16 | TRBV6-2/TRBV6-3 | CASSGSHPALPYGYTF
TRBJ2-7 | 20 | TRBV20-1 | CSARANLPPKGQGSSYEQYF
TRBJ2-7 | 12 | TRBV3-1 | CASSLGQIEQYF
TRBJ1-5 | 13 | TRBV28 | CASSLFSGLPQHF
TRBJ2-7 | 13 | TRBV6-1 | CASSEVPSYEQYF
TRBJ2-5 | 16 | TRBV5-1 | CASSFVLAGLQETQYF
TRBJ2-1 | 18 | TRBV5-6 | CASSSLTSGGYRSNEQFF
TRBJ2-7 | 15 | TRBV5-6 | CASSPAGTGIYEQYF